Presented here are 15 T cell receptor beta chains from one specimen sequenced in a study of human T cells and chemical hapten exposure. Unfractionated whole blood yielded the extracted total RNA. Individual cDNA molecules had unique molecular identifiers attached to them by the library. TCRdb reanalysed the reads using MiXCR and keeps one entry per CDR3 protein. This sample has fewer than 150,000 distinct CDR3 sequences, with approximately 9.3% found just once. What was sequenced was whole blood. The receptors shown here come from a human donor in good health. Some clones in this sample may be carry-over from other donors' samples.

This clonotype was recorded at least ten times. This rearrangement joins TRBV6-5 to TRBJ1-4, with TRBD1 as a possible D gene (6 bases). The CDR3 has 15 residues. Trimming took off 5 bases at V and 0 bases at J, with 10 bases between the two ends. Germline V gene lookup returns CDR1 MNHEY and CDR2 SVGAGI. CDR3: CASSRDRSTNEKLFF. DNA of the CDR3: TGTGCCAGCAGTCGTGACAGGTCAACTAATGAAAAACTGTTTTTT.

This clonotype has more than one count but fewer than ten. V usage is TRBV7-8 and J usage is TRBJ2-2, with 11 nucleotides matching TRBD2. Per the germline V gene, CDR1 is SGHVS and CDR2 is FQNEAQ. The CDR3 has 20 amino acids. J gave up 5 bases and V 4 bases, and 18 bases lay outside the gene matches. The CDR3 loop reads CASSSTWIIAGGPRTGELFF. CDR3 sequence (DNA): TGTGCCAGCAGCTCGACCTGGATCATAGCGGGAGGGCCGCGGACCGGGGAGCTGTTTTTT. Complete variable domain (other parts from reference TRBV7-8 and TRBJ2-2): GAGVSQSPRYKVAKRGQDVALRCDPISGHVSLFWYQQALGQGPEFLTYFQNEAQLDKSGLPSDRFFAERPEGSVSTLKIQRTQQEDSAVYLCASSSTWIIAGGPRTGELFFGEGSRLTVL.

This clonotype came up many times. The chain joins TRBV20-1 to TRBJ1-5; D is unresolved. The CDR3 is made up of 14 amino acids. V dropped 6 bases and J dropped 0 bases, with 12 bases sitting between them. Looked up from germline, CDR1 is DFQATT and CDR2 is SNEGSKA (reference sequence). The CDR3 nucleotides read TGCAGTGCCAAAATCCTTGGTAGCAATCAGCCCCAGCATTTT. It codes for CSAKILGSNQPQHF.

V gene TRBV7-9 combines with J gene TRBJ2-7; 9 bases agree with TRBD1. The CDR3 has 14 residues. The ends lost 6 bases at V and 9 bases at J; junction bases unmatched: 12. Germline loops: CDR1 SEHNR, CDR2 FQNEAQ (reference sequence). The CDR3 bases are TGTGCCAGCAGACGACCGGGACAGGGTAGTCGGCAGTACTTC. Translated: CASRRPGQGSRQYF.

This chain connects TRBV7-9 to TRBJ2-7, with a weak D call TRBD1 (7 bases). CDR1 is SEHNR and CDR2 is FQNEAQ in the germline V gene (reference sequence). Trimming took 4 bases from V and 1 from J, leaving 14 bases between them. The CDR3 sequence is 15 residues long. CDR3: CASSSEGAWSYEQYF. Here the CDR3 DNA reads TGTGCCAGCAGCTCGGAGGGGGCTTGGTCCTACGAGCAGTACTTC.

This clonotype was counted between two and nine times. The chain is built from TRBV4-3 and TRBJ1-2; 10 positions match TRBD1. The CDR3 has 15 amino acids. V was pared by 4 bases and J by 3 bases, with 5 bases of the junction left unmatched. Germline V gene data show CDR1 as LGHNA and CDR2 as YSLEER. The CDR3 nucleotides are TGCGCCAGCAGCCCGTCGACAGGGGGCCACTATGGCTACACCTTC. The encoded protein is CASSPSTGGHYGYTF.

This clonotype was observed many times. The chain couples TRBV7-9 to TRBJ2-2; TRBD1 aligns across 10 bases. Germline values: CDR1 SEHNR, CDR2 FQNEAQ (reference sequence). The CDR3 contains 17 residues. The ends lost 0 bases at V and 4 bases at J; junction bases unmatched: 5. CDR3 coding DNA: TGTGCCAGCAGCTTAGCGTTGGGACAGGGGAGCACCGGGGAGCTGTTTTTT. This encodes CASSLALGQGSTGELFF.

This clonotype showed up just a few times. The V gene is TRBV7-2, the J gene TRBJ1-1; D not certain. CDR3 length: 13 amino acids. Trimming removed 7 bases at V and 1 base at J, with 10 bases between. CDR1 and CDR2 (germline): SGHTA, FQGNSA. CDR3 sequence (DNA): TGTGCCAGCACGAGACAACAGAACACTGAAGCTTTCTTT. Amino acid sequence: CASTRQQNTEAFF.

The rearrangement joins TRBV27 to TRBJ2-7; D gene ambiguous. CDR3 length equals 13 residues. Trimming stripped 3 bases from V and 3 bases from J, with 9 bases between. Germline assignment: CDR1 MNHEY and CDR2 SMNVEV (reference sequence). Here the CDR3 reads CASSLAADYEQYF. In nucleotides, the CDR3 is TGTGCCAGCAGTTTGGCAGCAGACTACGAGCAGTACTTC.

This clonotype was recorded many times. V usage is TRBV21-1 and J usage is TRBJ2-7; no DNA check was done on the table's D call, TRBD1. TRBV21-1 is a recognized pseudogene. This CDR3 contains 17 residues. The CDR3 nucleotides are TGTGCCAGCAGCAACATATCGGCTTCGGACAGGACGGAAGAGCAGTACTTC. This encodes CASSNISASDRTEEQYF.

Ten or more counts support this clonotype. The chain links TRBV6-2 or TRBV6-3 to TRBJ2-5; D might be TRBD1 (6 bases). Trimming removed 7 bases at V and 4 bases at J, with 16 bases between. Germline loops: CDR1 MNHEY, CDR2 SVGEGT. The CDR3 consists of 14 residues. The CDR3 DNA reads as TGTGCCAGCACCACGGACAGTTTCGGAGAGACCCAGTACTTC. Its protein is CASTTDSFGETQYF.

This clonotype was seen many times. The chain joins TRBV6-1 to TRBJ2-7, with D possibly being TRBD1 (6 bases). The CDR3 runs 14 residues. Per germline, CDR1 MNHNS and CDR2 SASEGT. Trimming stripped 5 bases from V and 1 base from J, with 12 bases between. This CDR3 reads CASSKTDRSYEQYF. CDR3 coding DNA: TGTGCCAGCAGTAAGACGGACAGATCCTACGAGCAGTACTTC.

This clonotype has only a few counts. The rearrangement uses TRBV20-1 and TRBJ1-4, with 11 bases lining up with TRBD1. This CDR3 contains 15 residues. V shed 3 bases and J 6 bases; nucleotides not matched to a gene: 6. CDR1 is DFQATT, CDR2 SNEGSKA, per germline (reference sequence). The DNA of the CDR3 is TGCAGTGCTAGCAAGGCGGGACAGGGGGATGAAAAACTGTTTTTT. Encoded protein: CSASKAGQGDEKLFF.

There are many counts of this clonotype. The V and J genes are TRBV27 and TRBJ2-7, with D possibly being TRBD1 (6 bases). Germline assignment: CDR1 MNHEY and CDR2 SMNVEV (reference sequence). CDR3 size: 15 residues. Deletions cut 3 bases from V and 0 bases from J, with 12 bases between. CDR3 DNA: TGTGCCAGCAGTTTTACAGGGCTGAGCTCCTACGAGCAGTACTTC. Translated: CASSFTGLSSYEQYF.

In this sample, this clonotype turned up a few times. The chain joins TRBV9 to TRBJ2-2, with 13 bases lining up with TRBD2. The CDR3 is 17 amino acids. The ends lost 3 bases at V and 0 bases at J; junction bases unmatched: 2. Germline loops: CDR1 SGDLS, CDR2 YYNGEE. The CDR3: CASSDGTSGTNTGELFF. CDR3 DNA: TGTGCCAGCAGCGACGGGACTAGCGGGACGAACACCGGGGAGCTGTTTTTT.